This T cell receptor (beta chain) was recovered during a study of identical twins. Many counts were recorded for this clonotype. Its antigen is undetermined. This CDR3 has 15 amino acids. The V end was cut by 0 bases, the J end by 6 bases, with 14 bases between. Looked up from germline, CDR1 is LNHNV and CDR2 is YYDKDF (reference sequence). TCRdb re-called the 5' RACE reads with MiXCR, one entry per CDR3 protein. The sample yields fewer than 500,000 distinct CDR3 sequences, 14% seen once. Study-level results: Conclusions relied on cross-sectional statistical analysis, not following the same donors.

This same sample was also part of a study on yellow fever vaccine responses in identical twins.

Sequencing was carried out using CD4+ T cells sorted from blood. This clonotype was obtained from a woman between 18 and 30 years old in good health. This rearrangement joins TRBV15 to TRBJ2-5; no firm D call. In DNA, the CDR3 is TGTGCCACCAGCAGAGATAGACCTGGGCTACAGACCCAGTACTTC. Its protein product is CATSRDRPGLQTQYF.